Below, 29 T cell receptor beta chains from the same sample are listed, as sequenced in a study of blood T cells in healthy people across ages. A second about 7 to 12 cycle PCR used barcoded and J-beta primers. TCRdb ran MiXCR on the 5' RACE reads and lists one entry per CDR3 protein. The sample lists hundreds of thousands of distinct CDR3 sequences; just over 55% were seen once. Sample: blood. The receptors were gathered from a man in his forties in good health.

CDR3 residues: CAISEGKRTSGITDTQYF. In nucleotides, the CDR3 is TGTGCCATCAGTGAGGGGAAGCGGACTAGCGGGATCACAGATACGCAGTATTTT. This chain connects TRBV10-3 to TRBJ2-3; 12 nucleotides match TRBD2. Germline CDR1 and CDR2: ENHRY and SYGVKD. The CDR3 contains 18 residues. V gave up 2 bases and J gave up 2 bases; unmatched junction bases: 8.

The table lists this clonotype with a count of one. The chain links TRBV18 to TRBJ2-7; maybe TRBD2 (5 bases). The CDR3 is 16 residues long. V was clipped by 3 bases and J by 0 bases, with 15 bases between them. Germline assignment: CDR1 KGHSH and CDR2 LQKENI. The CDR3 DNA follows: TGTGCCAGCTCACCTCCTCTCGCGGGCGGCTCCTACGAGCAGTACTTC. Translating it yields CASSPPLAGGSYEQYF.

The chain combines TRBV9 with TRBJ1-1, with D hard to call. The CDR3 sequence is 16 residues long. Trimming took 1 base from V and 0 from J, leaving 13 bases between them. The germline gives CDR1 SGDLS, CDR2 YYNGEE. Here the CDR3 reads CASSVYGNLMNTEAFF. CDR3 DNA: TGTGCCAGCAGCGTATATGGGAACCTCATGAACACTGAAGCTTTCTTT.

V usage is TRBV20-1 and J usage is TRBJ2-3; 7 positions match TRBD2. With V trimmed by 1 base and J by 2 bases, 9 bases remained unmatched. Germline assignment: CDR1 DFQATT and CDR2 SNEGSKA (reference sequence). This CDR3 has 16 residues. The CDR3 protein is CSARAVAAGDTDTQYF. CDR3 in DNA: TGCAGTGCTAGAGCCGTAGCGGCGGGAGACACAGATACGCAGTATTTT.

The genes are TRBV29-1 and TRBJ1-5; D might be TRBD1 (5 bases). The CDR3 is 13 amino acids. Germline loops: CDR1 SQVTM, CDR2 ANQGSEA. With 4 bases removed from V and 3 bases from J, the gap between germline ends came to 10 bases. The CDR3 bases are TGCAGCGTTGGGGTGGGACCCAATCAGCCCCAGCATTTT. Translated, it gives CSVGVGPNQPQHF.

The DNA of the CDR3 is TGTGCCAGCAGCTTAGTTGGGTATCGCGAGACCCAGTACTTC. Translation gives CASSLVGYRETQYF. The J gene is TRBJ2-5, the V gene TRBV7-8; no reliable D call. The germline V gene has CDR1 SGHVS and CDR2 FQNEAQ. The V and J ends lost 1 base and 5 bases respectively, with 11 bases between them. The CDR3 spans 14 residues.

Details on this clonotype: A read error may produce the germline difference seen at one junction end. J is TRBJ2-5 and V is TRBV20-1, with TRBD2 identical over 7 bases. The CDR3 sequence is 16 residues long. Looked up from germline, CDR1 is DFQATT and CDR2 is SNEGSKA (reference sequence). CDR3: CSTRDLASGRGETQYF. The CDR3 bases are TGCAGTACTAGAGATTTAGCTAGCGGACGGGGGGAGACCCAGTACTTC.

The chain recombines TRBV11-2 with TRBJ2-7, with D perhaps matching TRBD2 (6 bases). In germline, CDR1 is SGHAT, CDR2 FQNNGV. The length of the CDR3 is 15 residues. Trimming removed 1 base at V and 3 bases at J, with 13 bases between. The CDR3 here is CASSLGWAGSYEQYF. The CDR3 nucleotides are TGTGCCAGCAGCTTAGGATGGGCGGGGAGCTACGAGCAGTACTTC.

This clonotype was picked up one time. V is TRBV7-9 and J is TRBJ2-1; D may match TRBD1 or TRBD2 (5 bases each). V was shortened by 3 bases and J by 7 bases, with 16 bases between the two germline ends. CDR1 and CDR2 (germline): SEHNR, FQNEAQ (reference sequence). The CDR3 runs 15 residues. The CDR3 loop is CASSFGGPMGNEQFF. The CDR3 nucleotides read TGTGCCAGCAGCTTTGGGGGTCCAATGGGGAATGAGCAGTTCTTC.

The rearrangement joins TRBV10-3 to TRBJ2-7; D unresolved. TRBJ2-5 matches the DNA end more closely, so the J call is doubtful. The CDR3 is made up of 12 amino acids. The germline V gene encodes CDR1 ENHRY and CDR2 SYGVKD. The CDR3 sequence is CAISEPRETQYF. The CDR3 nucleotides read TGTGCCATCAGTGAGCCGAGAGAGACCCAGTACTTC.

V gene TRBV4-2 combines with J gene TRBJ1-6; 9 nucleotides agree with TRBD1. The CDR3 is 14 amino acids. The V gene end was trimmed by 4 bases and the J gene end by 7 bases; junction bases not matched to a gene: 2. Germline CDR1 reads LGHNA; CDR2 reads YNFKEQ. CDR3 coding DNA: TGTGCCAGCAGCCGGACAGGGGACAATTCACCCCTCCACTTT. Translation: CASSRTGDNSPLHF.

This clonotype was seen more than once but under ten times. The V gene is TRBV4-2, the J gene TRBJ1-6, with D tentatively TRBD1 (6 bases). The CDR3 covers 17 residues. Germline-derived CDR1 and CDR2 are LGHNA and YNFKEQ. Trimming left V 0 bases short and J 10 bases short, with 19 bases between. The CDR3 sequence is CASSQEVRGNEGSPLHF. The CDR3 DNA reads TGTGCCAGCAGCCAAGAAGTTAGGGGGAATGAAGGATCACCCCTCCACTTT.

This clonotype was picked up a small number of times. The chain combines TRBV9 with TRBJ2-4; 7 nucleotides match TRBD2. This CDR3 comprises 14 residues. Germline V gene sequence: CDR1 SGDLS, CDR2 YYNGEE. V dropped 3 bases and J dropped 3; count of bases not matched to a gene: 3. CDR3 amino acids: CASSASGGKNIQYF. The DNA of the CDR3 is TGTGCCAGCAGCGCTAGCGGTGGCAAAAACATTCAGTACTTC.

The rearrangement uses TRBV5-1 and TRBJ1-2; 7 nucleotides align to TRBD1. J gave up 3 bases and V 4 bases, and 9 bases lay outside the gene matches. The germline V gene encodes CDR1 SGHRS and CDR2 YFSETQ. The CDR3 runs 15 residues. The CDR3 reads CASSISTGDHYGYTF. In DNA form, the CDR3 reads TGCGCCAGCAGCATATCTACAGGGGATCACTATGGCTACACCTTC.

The V gene is TRBV4-3, the J gene TRBJ2-6, with 11 bases matching TRBD2. The CDR3 runs to 18 residues. Trimming took 4 bases from V and 1 from J; bases not matched to a gene: 6. Germline V CDR1 and CDR2: LGHNA, YSLEER. The CDR3: CASSPRSSGRSGANVLTF. CDR3 bases: TGCGCCAGCAGCCCTCGCTCTAGCGGGAGGTCTGGGGCCAACGTCCTGACTTTC.

This rearrangement joins TRBV18 to TRBJ1-1, with D perhaps TRBD1 (5 bases). The CDR3 extends over 19 amino acids. CDR1 and CDR2 from the germline V gene are KGHSH and LQKENI. V was pared by 4 bases and J by 1 base, with 25 bases between. CDR3 coding DNA: TGTGCCAGCTCACGGTCTACCGGGACCGCCACCATCCCGAACACTGAAGCTTTCTTT. Encoded protein: CASSRSTGTATIPNTEAFF.

The V gene is TRBV28, the J gene TRBJ1-2, with 8 nucleotides matching TRBD1. J lost 4 bases, V lost 7 bases, and 8 bases had no gene match. The CDR3 consists of 14 residues. The V gene's germline CDR1 is MDHEN and CDR2 SYDVKM. The CDR3 region is CASTKTGGGYGYTF. CDR3 bases: TGTGCCAGCACTAAAACAGGGGGTGGCTATGGCTACACCTTC.

The genes are TRBV7-3 and TRBJ2-7; 8 nucleotides match TRBD1. The CDR3 contains 17 residues. J lost 2 bases, V lost 5 bases, and 14 bases had no gene match. Germline assignment: CDR1 SGHTA and CDR2 FQGTGA. The CDR3 nucleotides read TGTGCCAGCAGCCATCGAAGCCTGACAGGGGATACCTACGAGCAGTACTTC. It specifies CASSHRSLTGDTYEQYF.

This clonotype has more than one count but fewer than ten. This chain joins TRBV4-2 and TRBJ2-5, with 8 bases identical to TRBD1. The CDR3 consists of 17 residues. Losses at the gene ends were 0 bases for V and 4 bases for J; bases not matched to a gene: 10. The V gene's germline CDR1 is LGHNA and CDR2 YNFKEQ. The chain's CDR3 is CASSQDYRQGMGETQYF. The CDR3 DNA reads as TGTGCCAGCAGCCAAGATTACCGACAGGGGATGGGAGAGACCCAGTACTTC.

The chain has TRBV27 and TRBJ2-3, with TRBD2 matching 16 bases. The V gene's germline CDR1 is MNHEY and CDR2 SMNVEV (reference sequence). The CDR3 runs to 14 residues. After removal of 5 bases from V and 9 bases from J, the junction contained 2 bases not matched to a gene. CDR3 bases: TGTGCCAGCAGTGCGGGACTAGCGGGGGGGACGCAGTATTTT. As protein: CASSAGLAGGTQYF.

As for this clonotype: Compared with germline, one end of the junction differs, possibly owing to a read error. The genes are TRBV7-2 and TRBJ2-1, with unresolved D. The CDR3 extends over 14 amino acids. Germline values: CDR1 SGHTA, CDR2 FQGNSA. Here the CDR3 DNA reads TGTGCCAGCACCTTACCCGGTTCCTACAATGAGCAGTTCTTC. Translating it yields CASTLPGSYNEQFF.

As DNA, the CDR3 is TGCGCCAGCAGCTCGAGACAGATCACTGAAGCTTTCTTT. Its translation is CASSSRQITEAFF. The chain is built from TRBV5-1 and TRBJ1-1; a possible D gene is TRBD1 (5 bases). Germline CDR1 reads SGHRS; CDR2 reads YFSETQ. V was clipped by 3 bases and J by 4 bases, with 10 bases between them. The CDR3 sequence is 13 residues long.

This clonotype was detected only a few times. CDR3 region: CASSPQNGGARTEAFF. In DNA form, the CDR3 reads TGTGCCAGCAGTCCACAAAATGGGGGCGCGAGGACTGAAGCTTTCTTT. The J gene is TRBJ1-1, the V gene TRBV6-1; D perhaps matches TRBD1 (6 bases). The CDR3 length is 16 residues. V lost 5 bases and J 5 bases, leaving 21 bases between the germline ends. CDR1 and CDR2 from the germline V gene are MNHNS and SASEGT.

The V and J genes are TRBV4-1 and TRBJ2-4; D call uncertain. The J call may be wrong; the DNA end is better matched by TRBJ2-7. Germline V gene lookup returns CDR1 MGHRA and CDR2 YSYEKL. The CDR3 runs 12 residues. The CDR3 nucleotides are TGCGCCAGCAGCCAAGGCCACAACGAGCAGTACTTC. Protein product: CASSQGHNEQYF.

As concerns this clonotype: Sequence at one end of the junction differs from germline and may be a read error. V is TRBV24-1 and J is TRBJ2-1; the match to TRBD1 covers 10 bases. The CDR3 is made up of 16 amino acids. Germline CDR1 KGHDR, CDR2 SFDVKD. Written as DNA, the CDR3 is TGTGCCGCCAGTGACCTTCCGGGACAGGGGCCGTTAGAGCAGTTCTTC. Translating it yields CAASDLPGQGPLEQFF.

The J gene is TRBJ2-4, the V gene TRBV7-9, with no clear D. Trimming cost V 4 bases and J 0 bases, with 7 bases left between them. The CDR3 totals 14 residues. Germline V gene lookup returns CDR1 SEHNR and CDR2 FQNEAQ (reference sequence). CDR3 nucleotide sequence: TGTGCCAGCAGCTCCGAAGTAGCCAAAAACATTCAGTACTTC. As protein: CASSSEVAKNIQYF.

The chain has TRBV18 and TRBJ2-7; TRBD2 agrees at 9 bases. Germline-derived CDR1 and CDR2 are KGHSH and LQKENI. The CDR3 length is 15 residues. The V and J ends lost 3 bases and 3 bases, in that order; junction bases with no gene match: 6. CDR3 coding DNA: TGTGCCAGCTCACCCGCGACTAGCGGACTCTACGAGCAGTACTTC. The encoded protein is CASSPATSGLYEQYF. Supplemented by reference TRBV18 and TRBJ2-7, the full variable domain reads NAGVMQNPRHLVRRRGQEARLRCSPMKGHSHVYWYRQLPEEGLKFMVYLQKENIIDESGMPKERFSAEFPKEGPSILRIQQVVRGDSAAYFCASSPATSGLYEQYFGPGTRLTVT.

The genes are TRBV3-1 and TRBJ2-1; 8 nucleotides line up with TRBD2. The J call may be mistaken, given a closer DNA end match to TRBJ2-7. The CDR3 totals 17 residues. CDR1 is LGHDT and CDR2 is YNNKEL in the germline V gene (reference sequence). The CDR3 loop reads CASSQLGGDSSYNEQYF. DNA for the CDR3: TGTGCCAGCAGCCAACTCGGGGGGGATAGCTCCTACAATGAGCAGTACTTC.

The genes are TRBV7-2 and TRBJ2-1, with a weak D call TRBD2 (6 bases). Looked up from germline, CDR1 is SGHTA and CDR2 is FQGNSA. V was cut by 4 bases and J by 13 bases, with 17 bases left in between. The length of the CDR3 is 13 residues. CDR3 nucleotides: TGTGCCAGCAGCTCCGCGGGACTCGGATCCCAGTTCTTC. Amino acid sequence: CASSSAGLGSQFF.